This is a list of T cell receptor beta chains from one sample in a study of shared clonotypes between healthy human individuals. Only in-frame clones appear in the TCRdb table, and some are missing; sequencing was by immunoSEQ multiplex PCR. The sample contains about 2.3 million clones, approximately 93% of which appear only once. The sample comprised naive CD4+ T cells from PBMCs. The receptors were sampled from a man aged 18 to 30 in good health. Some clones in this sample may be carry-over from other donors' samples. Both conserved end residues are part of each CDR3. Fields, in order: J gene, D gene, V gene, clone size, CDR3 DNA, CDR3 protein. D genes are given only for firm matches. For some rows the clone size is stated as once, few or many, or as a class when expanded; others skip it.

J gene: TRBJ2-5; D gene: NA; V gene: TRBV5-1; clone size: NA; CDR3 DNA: TGCGCCAGCAGCCAGCAAGAGGCCCAGTACTTC; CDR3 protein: CASSQQEAQYF
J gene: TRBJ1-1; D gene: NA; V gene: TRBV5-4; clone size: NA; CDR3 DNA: TGTGCCAGCAGCTTACCCACAGGGTTGGGCACTGAAGCTTTCTTT; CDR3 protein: CASSLPTGLGTEAFF
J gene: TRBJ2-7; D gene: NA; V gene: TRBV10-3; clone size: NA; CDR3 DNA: TGTGCCATCAGTGAGTCAGGGTCGGGCCCAGGGCTCGAGCAGTACTTC; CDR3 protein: CAISESGSGPGLEQYF
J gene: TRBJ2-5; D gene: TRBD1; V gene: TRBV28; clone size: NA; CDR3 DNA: TGTGCCAGCAGTTTATCGGGACAGGGGGCGCGGGAGACCCAGTACTTC; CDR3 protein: CASSLSGQGARETQYF
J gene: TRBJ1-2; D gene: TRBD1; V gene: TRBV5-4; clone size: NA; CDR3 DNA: TGTGCCAGCAGCTTGGCGGGACAGGGGGCGCAGGGTTTCTACACCTTC; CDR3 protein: CASSLAGQGAQGFYTF
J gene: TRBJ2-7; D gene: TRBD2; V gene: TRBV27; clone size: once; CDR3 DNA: TGTGCCAGCAGCCGTGACAGGGCGGGACTAGCGGGAGGGGAGCAGTACTTC; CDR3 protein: CASSRDRAGLAGGEQYF
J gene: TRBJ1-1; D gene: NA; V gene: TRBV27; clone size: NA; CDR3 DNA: TGTGCCAGCAGTTCCGACAGACCAAACACTGAAGCTTTCTTT; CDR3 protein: CASSSDRPNTEAFF
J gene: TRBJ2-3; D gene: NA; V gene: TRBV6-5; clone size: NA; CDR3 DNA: TGTGCCAGCAGTTACGATTGGGGAACAGATACGCAGTATTTT; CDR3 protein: CASSYDWGTDTQYF
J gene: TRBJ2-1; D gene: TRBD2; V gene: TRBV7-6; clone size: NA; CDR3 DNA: TGTGCCAGCAGCTTAGGGACTAGCGGGGGAAGCAATGAGCAGTTCTTC; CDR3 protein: CASSLGTSGGSNEQFF
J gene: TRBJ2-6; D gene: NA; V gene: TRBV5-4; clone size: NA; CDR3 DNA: TGTGCCAGCAGCTCACCGGTTTATGGGGCCAACGTCCTGACTTTC; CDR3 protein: CASSSPVYGANVLTF
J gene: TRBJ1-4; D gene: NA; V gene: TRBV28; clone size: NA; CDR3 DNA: TGTGCCAGCAGCGCAGGGTCAAGCGGACTGACGGAAAAACTGTTTTTT; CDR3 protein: CASSAGSSGLTEKLFF
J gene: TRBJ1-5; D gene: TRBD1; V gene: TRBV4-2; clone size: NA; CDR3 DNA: TGTGCCAGCAGCCCGCCGGGACAGGGGACTCAGCCCCAGCATTTT; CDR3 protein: CASSPPGQGTQPQHF
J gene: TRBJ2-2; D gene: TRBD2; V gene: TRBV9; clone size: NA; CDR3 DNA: TGTGCCAGCAGCCCCCGGGATAGCGGGATAGCTGGCGGGGAGCTGTTTTTT; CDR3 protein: CASSPRDSGIAGGELFF
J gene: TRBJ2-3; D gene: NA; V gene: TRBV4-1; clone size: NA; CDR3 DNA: TGCGCCAGCAGCCAAGGATCATTAGGGACTTCAGATACGCAGTATTTT; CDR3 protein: CASSQGSLGTSDTQYF
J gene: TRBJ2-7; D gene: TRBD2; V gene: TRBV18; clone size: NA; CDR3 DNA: TGTGCCAGCTCACCACCCTTAGCGGGAGCCTACGAGCAGTACTTC; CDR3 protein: CASSPPLAGAYEQYF
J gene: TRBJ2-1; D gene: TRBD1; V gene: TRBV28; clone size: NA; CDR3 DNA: TGTGCCAGCAGTTTATCTGGGCAGGGGGTTGTGAATGAGCAGTTCTTC; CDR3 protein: CASSLSGQGVVNEQFF
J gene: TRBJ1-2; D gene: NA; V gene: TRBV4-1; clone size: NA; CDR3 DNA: TGCGCCAGCAGCCAAAACCCCACCGTGGCAGGGAATGGCTACACCTTC; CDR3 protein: CASSQNPTVAGNGYTF
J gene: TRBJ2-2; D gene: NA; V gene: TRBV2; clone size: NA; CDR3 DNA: TGTGCCAGCAGTGAAGCAGAAACCGGGGAGCTGTTTTTT; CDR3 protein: CASSEAETGELFF
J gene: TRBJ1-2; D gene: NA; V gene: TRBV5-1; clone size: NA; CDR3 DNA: TGCGCCAGCAGCTTGGAACAGGCTAACTATGGCTACACCTTC; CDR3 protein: CASSLEQANYGYTF
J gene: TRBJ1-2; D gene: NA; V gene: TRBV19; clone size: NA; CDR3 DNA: TGTGCCAGTACAGTAGGGCGCGAGATTGCCTATGGCTACACCTTC; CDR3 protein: CASTVGREIAYGYTF
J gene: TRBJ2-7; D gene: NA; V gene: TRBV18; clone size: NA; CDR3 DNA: TGTGCCAGCTCACCACTTGAGGCCCGCTCCTACGAGCAGTACTTC; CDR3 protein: CASSPLEARSYEQYF
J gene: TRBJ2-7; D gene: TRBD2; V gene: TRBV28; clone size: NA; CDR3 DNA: TGTGCCAGCATGAGGAGCGGGGCCTACGAGCAGTACTTC; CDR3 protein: CASMRSGAYEQYF